This T cell receptor beta chain emerged from a study of shared T cell receptors in the human thymus (dated by TCRdb to about 2021). About the full investigation: The study examined how self-reactive, shared T-cell receptor alpha chains are generated in the human thymus.

The method behind the library was the immunoSEQ multiplex PCR assay. Sourced from immuneACCESS, this table was stored by TCRdb with only in-frame sequences that have V and J called. A share of the clones is absent; for the studies checked, an unresolved V gene accounts for under half, and the remainder has no known explanation. Present in this sample are 600,000 to 900,000 clones, around 85% of which were seen just once. The ten largest clones add up to around 0.0094% of the sample. With regard to this clone: Its cognate antigen has yet to be identified. The sample holds no much larger clone one base away, and base qualities are not on file.

Including cysteine and phenylalanine, the CDR3 has 12 amino acids. The retained sequence is limited to the CDR3, 36 bases, with the frame set at the first base. From the germline V gene, CDR1 is MNHEY and CDR2 is SVGAGI. The trim is 6 bases for V and 1 base for J, with a gap of 6 bases between the germline ends. Separately, the same data were catalogued under a study of human thymus T cells. The second study's authors report: In Finland, the donors were immunologically healthy infants who were having open corrective cardiac surgery for congenital heart defects. The thymus tissue came from surgical resects taken out during corrective cardiac surgery. V and J gene segment usage appeared biased in both thymic and peripheral blood repertoires. The related research found that thymic TCR repertoires overlapped highly between unrelated individuals. TCR alpha and beta repertoires from fewer than ten infant thymus samples and a few related peripheral blood samples were characterized in the study. The cohort included more than 5 male and two female infants, with donor ages spanning 7 to 244 days. Thymocytes were released mechanically from tissue and stored at -70 °C as pellets of roughly 8.5-32 million cells. A QIAsymphony instrument was used to extract genomic DNA from frozen cell pellets. The immunoSEQ multiplex PCR assay was used to amplify the TCRB and TCRAD loci from a standardized amount of quality-controlled genomic DNA. The amplicons covered the V(D)J region and were long enough to include the CDR3 and to identify the V and J genes. Amplicon sequencing was performed on an Illumina platform through the commercial immunoSEQ service. Primer bias and sequencing errors were corrected as previously described, and TCRAD and TCRB were defined on the basis of the IMGT database. immunoSEQ Analyzer 3.0 and VDJTools were used for repertoire analysis, which covered basic statistics, V/J segment usage, diversity estimates, rarefaction and pairwise overlap. Diversity was estimated with Chao1, ChaoE, Efron-Thisted, Shannon and inverse Simpson indices, and also on datasets down-sampled to the smallest sample. Repertoire overlap used strict matching of CDR3 nucleotide sequence, V gene and J gene, with Jaccard-based multidimensional scaling clustering. On average, thymus samples gave about 750,000 unique TCRB clonotypes, whereas blood samples gave around 84,000.

This sequence was found in a girl under three years old with a congenital heart defect. Donor details come from another sample of the same person, matched by shared clones. Sample: thymocytes. Rearrangement joined TRBV6-5 to TRBJ1-1; the D gene cannot be resolved reliably. This receptor has the CDR3 CASSPGNTEAFF. In nucleotides, the sequence is TGTGCCAGCAGCCCGGGGAACACTGAAGCTTTCTTT.